This T cell receptor beta chain was documented in a study of blood T cell repertoires in COVID-19. Study-wide background: T cells, B-cell-depleted T cells, or PBMCs supplied cDNA or gDNA.

The repertoire was sequenced with immunoSEQ multiplex PCR; TCRdb's copy has only in-frame clones and lacks some. The sample holds about 250,000 clones, about nine tenths seen once. Deletions cut 0 bases from V and 3 bases from J, with 11 bases between. CDR3 length: 16 residues. The germline CDR1 and CDR2 sequences are LNHNV and YYDKDF (reference sequence). This TCR was sampled from a man in his forties who had recovered from COVID-19. This chain connects TRBV15 to TRBJ1-4, with D tentatively TRBD1 (5 bases). Sequenced input: PBMCs or T cells enriched from blood (not recorded which). CDR3: CATSRDSFRANEKLFF. The CDR3 DNA follows: TGTGCCACCAGCAGAGATTCGTTCAGGGCTAATGAAAAACTGTTTTTT.